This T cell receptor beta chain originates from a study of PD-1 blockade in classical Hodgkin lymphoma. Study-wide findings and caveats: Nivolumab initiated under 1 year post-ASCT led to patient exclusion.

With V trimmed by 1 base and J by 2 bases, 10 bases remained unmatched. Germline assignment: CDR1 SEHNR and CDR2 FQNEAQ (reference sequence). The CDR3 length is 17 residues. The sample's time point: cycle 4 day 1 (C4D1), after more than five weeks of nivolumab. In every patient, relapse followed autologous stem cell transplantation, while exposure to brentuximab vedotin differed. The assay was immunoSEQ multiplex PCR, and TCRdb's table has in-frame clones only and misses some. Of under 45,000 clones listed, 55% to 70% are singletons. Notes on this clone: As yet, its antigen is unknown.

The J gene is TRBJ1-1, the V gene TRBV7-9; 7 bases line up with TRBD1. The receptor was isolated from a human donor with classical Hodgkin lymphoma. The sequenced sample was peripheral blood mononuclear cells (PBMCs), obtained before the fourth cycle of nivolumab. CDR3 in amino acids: CASSLDVGTGVNTEAFF. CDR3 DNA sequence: TGTGCCAGCAGCTTAGACGTCGGAACAGGGGTAAACACTGAAGCTTTCTTT. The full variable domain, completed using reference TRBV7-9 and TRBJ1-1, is DTGVSQNPRHKITKRGQNVTFRCDPISEHNRLYWYRQTLGQGPEFLTYFQNEAQLEKSRLLSDRFSAERPKGSFSTLEIQRTEQGDSAMYLCASSLDVGTGVNTEAFFGQGTRLTVV.